This T cell receptor beta chain was captured by sequencing in a study of molecular identifiers for immune sequencing clone quantification. TCRdb called the PCR reads again in MiXCR, with one record for every CDR3 protein. The table shows over 600,000 distinct CDR3 sequences, with about 20% occurring only once. The CD8+CD4-CCR7+CD45RA+ phenotype defined the sorted naive CD8 T cells. Study observations and caveats: Over 99% of effector molecules, but under 1% in naive cells, were held by clones with more than 20 RNA copies.

This clonotype was observed at least ten times. Its antigen is not identified. CDR1 and CDR2 from the germline V gene are SNHLY and FYNNEI. V shed 4 bases and J shed 0 bases, with 15 bases lying between them. CDR3 size: 16 residues. The clonotype was recovered from a human donor in good health. Some libraries in this study had Jurkat cell RNA spiked in. This chain links TRBV2 with TRBJ1-1; D unresolved. Material for sequencing was naive CD8+ T cells from blood, with Jurkat cell RNA spiked in. Regarding subset: FACS-sorted CD8+CD4-CCR7+CD45RA+ naive T cells. CDR3 in amino acids: CASSGSWLQMNTEAFF. The CDR3 DNA is TGTGCCAGCAGTGGATCTTGGTTACAGATGAACACTGAAGCTTTCTTT.